Here is one T cell receptor beta chain with its context. This receptor's antigen is unknown. No per-base quality is available; no much larger clone lies one base away. Its CDR3 holds 16 amino acids, cysteine through phenylalanine. CDR3 DNA is the only sequence kept; it has 48 bases, read in frame from the first base. CDR1 and CDR2 are read off the germline V gene as MDHEN and SYDVKM. For this chain, trimming is 6 bases at the V end and 7 bases at the J end, and the number of junction bases without a gene match is 14. This sample is part of a study of blood T cell repertoires in COVID-19 (dated by TCRdb to the early 2020s). Background for the entire study: Collaborator samples came from the United States, Italy and Spain and covered acute and convalescent phases of COVID-19. The repertoires were released in a freely available public database meant as a resource for research on the immune response to SARS-CoV-2. The material from the prospective study consisted of cDNA or gDNA derived from T cells, B-cell-depleted T cells, or PBMCs. Where available, HLA class I and class II types were taken from metadata supplied by the sample provider and were not determined by assay-based typing. Deeply sampled blood TCRbeta repertoires from subjects exposed to, actively infected with, or recovered from COVID-19 were included in the dataset. Samples were obtained from the ongoing ImmuneRACE study (first 160 participants) and from 1,000 to 1,500 subjects provided by 6 global collaborators. Sample metadata almost always included a de-identified subject ID, COVID-19 status, age in years and sex.

Participants in the prospective study were aged about 18 to 90 years, lived in 20 to 25 United States geographic areas, and enrolled through a virtual design. In the prospective study, cohorts were assigned on the basis of participant-reported clinical history obtained from a screening survey and a study questionnaire. Recovered participants in ImmuneRACE Cohort 3 were defined by two consecutive negative NP/OP PCR tests, clearance by a healthcare professional, or resolution of symptoms. Mobile phlebotomists in the prospective study collected whole blood, serum and a nasopharyngeal or oropharyngeal swab from every participant. Prospective study participants could optionally give additional blood draws and questionnaires over an approximately 2-month period. Before DNA extraction, prospective study blood samples were shipped either frozen or at room temperature. Results the study describes overall, beyond this receptor: The quantity of clinical and demographic metadata differed by source and by participant and was supplied without curation.

TCRbeta CDR3 regions were amplified from genomic DNA using the immunoSEQ Assay, a bias-controlled multiplex PCR. The published analysis was carried out like this. The number of nucleated cells in each sample was estimated from the amplification of reference gene primers within the assay. To quantify the absolute abundance of each unique TCRbeta CDR3 rearrangement, sequence reads were collapsed and filtered. For each sample, productive Simpson clonality was calculated as the square root of Simpson's diversity index over productive rearrangements. TCRdb re-hosts the immuneACCESS table, in-frame sequences only. Its copies lack some clones; in the studies checked, an unresolved V gene accounts for under half of them, and the cause for the rest is not known. V and J calls and clone size are given by that table; D and trimming were obtained from the DNA. In all, the sample holds 180,000 or so clones, and roughly 87% of those were seen once. The top ten clonotypes cover roughly 9.6% of the sample.

This sequence uses TRBV28 and TRBJ2-1, with 8 central nucleotides matching TRBD2. Material for sequencing was PBMCs or T cells enriched from blood (not recorded which). This TCR came from a man over 45 who had recovered from COVID-19. The CDR3 is CASREPSGRGRNEQFF. The nucleotide sequence reads as follows: TGTGCCAGCAGAGAACCCAGCGGGAGAGGGCGGAATGAGCAGTTCTTC.